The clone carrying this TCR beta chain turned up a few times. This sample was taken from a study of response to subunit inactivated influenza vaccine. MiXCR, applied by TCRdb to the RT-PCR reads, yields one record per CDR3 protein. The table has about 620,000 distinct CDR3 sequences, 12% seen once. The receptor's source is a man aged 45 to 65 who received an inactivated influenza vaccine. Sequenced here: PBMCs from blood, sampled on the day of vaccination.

The CDR3 bases are TGTGCCAGCAGTTTATGGTCGGCGGGGAAAGAGACCCAGTACTTC. Translating gives CASSLWSAGKETQYF. This chain connects TRBV28 to TRBJ2-5; perhaps TRBD2 as D (6 bases). Trimming removed 0 bases from V and 3 bases from J, with 11 bases in between. CDR1 MDHEN and CDR2 SYDVKM come from the germline V gene. CDR3 length equals 15 residues. The variable domain in full, with the rest retrieved from reference TRBV28 and TRBJ2-5, is DVKVTQSSRYLVKRTGEKVFLECVQDMDHENMFWYRQDPGLGLRLIYFSYDVKMKEKGDIPEGYSVSREKKERFSLILESASTNQTSMYLCASSLWSAGKETQYFGPGTRLLVL.